The present TCR beta chain was sequenced within a study of beta chain features in type 1 diabetes. Whole-study findings and limits: Moderately but significantly shorter TCRB CDR3s were found in Type 1 diabetes patients in all four CD4+ subsets. Because the template was cDNA, high-expressing cells might be over-represented.

On this clone itself: The antigen is unknown.

The entirety of the isolated RNA underwent reverse transcription, so expressed TCRB transcripts were sequenced. TCRdb's table, derived via immunoSEQ multiplex PCR, lists solely in-frame clones and lacks some. This table holds 120,000 to 150,000 clones, more than 10% found once. The CDR3 consists of 16 residues. Germline loops: CDR1 MNHNS, CDR2 SASEGT. After removal of 2 bases from V and 0 bases from J, the junction contained 6 bases not matched to a gene. This clonotype was obtained from a young man with type 1 diabetes. The V and J genes are TRBV6-1 and TRBJ2-5; TRBD1 matches at 7 bases. The sequenced sample was central memory CD4+ T cells from blood. CDR3 DNA sequence: TGTGCCAGCAGTGAAACGACAGGGATGTACCAAGAGACCCAGTACTTC. Amino acid sequence: CASSETTGMYQETQYF.